Below, 29 T cell receptor beta chains from the same sample are listed, as sequenced in a study of T-cell reconstitution after alpha-beta-depleted transplantation in children. TCRbeta library construction was performed incorporating unique molecular identifiers. TCRdb reanalysed the PCR reads using MiXCR and keeps one entry per CDR3 protein. The sample holds more than 450,000 distinct CDR3 sequences, roughly 18% seen once. Sequenced material: PBMCs from the stem cell graft donor, taken from the stem cell graft. These receptors were collected from a human donor who donated a stem cell graft to a child with acute lymphoblastic leukemia.

This clonotype was counted only a few times. The gene calls are TRBV19 and TRBJ2-1, with TRBD2 as a possible D gene (6 bases). The germline V gene has CDR1 LNHDA and CDR2 SQIVND (reference sequence). V lost 5 bases, J lost 2 bases, and 13 bases lay in between. This CDR3 is built from 15 residues. The CDR3 nucleotides are TGTGCCAGTAGTTGGCGGGACTCAGCCTACAATGAGCAGTTCTTC. This sequence encodes CASSWRDSAYNEQFF.

The CDR3 sequence is CASSSDRPSYEQYF. The CDR3 DNA sequence: TGCGCCAGCAGCTCGGACAGGCCAAGCTACGAGCAGTACTTC. The chain joins TRBV5-1 to TRBJ2-7; 7 bases map to TRBD1. The trim removed 3 bases at V and 3 bases at J, leaving 6 bases unmatched. Germline lookup yields CDR1 SGHRS and CDR2 YFSETQ. There are 14 residues in the CDR3.

This chain joins TRBV12-3 or TRBV12-4 and TRBJ2-2, with D tentatively TRBD1 or TRBD2 (5 bases each). Trimming left V 5 bases short and J 2 bases short, with 12 bases between. The CDR3 is made up of 15 amino acids. In nucleotides, the CDR3 is TGTGCCAGCAGTACGAGGGACCAAAACACCGGGGAGCTGTTTTTT. Encoded protein: CASSTRDQNTGELFF.

In its sample, this clonotype was seen many times. V usage is TRBV27 and J usage is TRBJ2-7; TRBD2 agrees at 8 bases. The CDR3 is 15 residues long. Germline V CDR1 and CDR2: MNHEY, SMNVEV (reference sequence). With 6 bases clipped from V and 0 bases from J, the junction kept 7 bases outside the gene matches. The CDR3 sequence is CASRGLAGISYEQYF. The CDR3 coding sequence is TGTGCCAGCAGAGGGCTAGCGGGTATCTCCTACGAGCAGTACTTC.

The sample holds a few counts of this clonotype. CDR3 nucleotide sequence: TGTGCCAGCAACATAGCGGGAGTCGGTGAGCAGTTCTTC. It translates to CASNIAGVGEQFF. V and J are TRBV6-2 or TRBV6-3 and TRBJ2-1, with TRBD2 identical over 9 bases. The ends lost 7 bases at V and 9 bases at J; junction bases unmatched: 7. CDR1 MNHEY and CDR2 SVGEGT come from the germline V gene. This CDR3 spans 13 amino acids.

This clonotype has only a few counts. J is TRBJ1-3 and V is TRBV7-8; D gene uncertain. CDR1 and CDR2 from the germline V gene are SGHVS and FQNEAQ. V gave up 1 base and J gave up 4 bases, with 11 bases separating them. CDR3 length equals 15 residues. The CDR3 nucleotides read TGTGCCAGCAGCTTAGGAGGGCGAGGGGGAAACACCATATATTTT. It is translated as CASSLGGRGGNTIYF.

This clonotype was detected only a few times. This chain uses TRBV27 with TRBJ1-5; tentatively, D is TRBD1 (5 bases). This CDR3 is built from 16 residues. Looked up from germline, CDR1 is MNHEY and CDR2 is SMNVEV (reference sequence). The V end lost 5 bases, the J end lost 3 bases, and 17 bases lay between the germline ends. The CDR3 spells CASSHIVSGVNQPQHF. In DNA form, the CDR3 reads TGTGCCAGCAGTCACATCGTATCGGGGGTCAATCAGCCCCAGCATTTT.

This sequence joins TRBV11-2 and TRBJ1-5; possible D gene TRBD1, 5 bases. CDR3 length: 15 residues. Germline V CDR1 and CDR2: SGHAT, FQNNGV. The V and J ends lost 3 bases and 0 bases respectively, with 9 bases between them. As DNA, the CDR3 is TGTGCCAGCAGCTTGACAGCTTATAGCAATCAGCCCCAGCATTTT. Translation: CASSLTAYSNQPQHF.

This clonotype was counted between two and nine times. The V call is TRBV15, the J call TRBJ2-3; D is undetermined. The germline V and J ends were trimmed by 8 bases and 6 bases, with 18 bases remaining between them. The CDR3 covers 14 residues. Germline V gene sequence: CDR1 LNHNV, CDR2 YYDKDF (reference sequence). The CDR3 reads CATSWIAGVDTQYF. In nucleotides, the CDR3 is TGTGCCACCTCGTGGATCGCCGGTGTTGATACGCAGTATTTT.

This clonotype was seen a handful of times. V is TRBV5-6 and J is TRBJ2-5; D gene unclear. The germline CDR1 and CDR2 sequences are SGHDT and YYEEEE. The CDR3 consists of 13 residues. The V end lost 0 bases, the J end lost 5 bases, and 8 bases lay between the germline ends. CDR3 amino acids: CASSLVYGETQYF. As DNA, the CDR3 is TGTGCCAGCAGCTTGGTTTACGGCGAGACCCAGTACTTC. The entire variable domain, with the rest obtained from reference TRBV5-6 and TRBJ2-5, is as follows: DAGVTQSPTHLIKTRGQQVTLRCSPKSGHDTVSWYQQALGQGPQFIFQYYEEEERQRGNFPDRFSGHQFPNYSSELNVNALLLGDSALYLCASSLVYGETQYFGPGTRLLVL.

The chain recombines TRBV30 with TRBJ1-5, with D unclear. There are 15 residues in the CDR3. The V gene lost 1 base and the J gene lost 3 bases, with 13 bases spanning the gap. Per the germline V gene, CDR1 is GTSNPN and CDR2 is SVGIG (reference sequence). The DNA of the CDR3 is TGTGCCTGGAGTGCAGAGGCGGTGCCCAATCAGCCCCAGCATTTT. Its translation: CAWSAEAVPNQPQHF.

The chain carries TRBV11-2 and TRBJ2-1; TRBD2 aligns across 7 bases. Trimming took 0 bases from V and 4 from J; bases not matched to a gene: 9. Germline V gives CDR1 SGHAT, CDR2 FQNNGV. The CDR3 is made up of 17 amino acids. The CDR3 region is CASSLDRRGRVYNEQFF. The CDR3 nucleotides read TGTGCCAGCAGCTTAGATAGGCGAGGGAGGGTATACAATGAGCAGTTCTTC.

On this clonotype itself: A junction boundary mismatches the germline segment, possibly from a read error. The rearrangement uses TRBV20-1 and TRBJ2-1; 8 bases agree with TRBD2. Germline V gene sequence: CDR1 DFQATT, CDR2 SNEGSKA (reference sequence). This CDR3 is 17 amino acids long. The CDR3 loop is CCATLPTSGSWYNEQFF. DNA of the CDR3: TGCTGTGCTACACTGCCGACGAGCGGGAGTTGGTACAATGAGCAGTTCTTC.

The genes are TRBV5-1 and TRBJ2-1, with TRBD2 identical over 10 bases. CDR1 is SGHRS, CDR2 YFSETQ, per germline. J was trimmed by 5 bases and V by 1 base; bases with no gene match: 12. This CDR3 contains 18 residues. CDR3 loop: CASSLPSGSSDQDNEQFF. The CDR3 DNA follows: TGCGCCAGCAGCTTGCCTAGCGGGAGCTCAGATCAAGACAATGAGCAGTTCTTC.

The table lists this clonotype with a few counts. The J gene is TRBJ2-2, the V gene TRBV20-1, with D possibly being TRBD1 (6 bases). V lost 3 bases, J lost 6 bases, and 17 bases lay in between. The germline V gene encodes CDR1 DFQATT and CDR2 SNEGSKA (reference sequence). The CDR3 contains 15 residues. The CDR3 DNA is TGCAGTGCTAGGGAAGCAGGGGTGGATTCCGGGGAGCTGTTTTTT. As protein: CSAREAGVDSGELFF.

The chain is built from TRBV6-5 and TRBJ2-5, with a tentative D call TRBD1 (5 bases). V was shortened by 5 bases and J by 5 bases, with 12 bases between the two germline ends. The CDR3 contains 13 residues. Germline values: CDR1 MNHEY, CDR2 SVGAGI. Here the CDR3 reads CASSTRQRETQYF. The CDR3 DNA reads as TGTGCCAGCAGTACCCGACAGAGGGAGACCCAGTACTTC.

The V gene is TRBV20-1, the J gene TRBJ2-3; D is ambiguous. V was pared by 6 bases and J by 0 bases, with 13 bases between. CDR1 and CDR2 from the germline V gene are DFQATT and SNEGSKA (reference sequence). This CDR3 comprises 14 residues. CDR3 bases: TGCAGTGCATCTATACGGCCAAGCACAGATACGCAGTATTTT. Amino acids: CSASIRPSTDTQYF.

The rearrangement uses TRBV20-1 and TRBJ1-5; D uncertain. The germline V and J ends were trimmed by 7 bases and 2 bases, with 12 bases remaining between them. The CDR3 sequence is 13 residues long. In germline, CDR1 is DFQATT, CDR2 SNEGSKA (reference sequence). CDR3 nucleotides: TGCAGTGTCGAGGGCGGCGGCAATCAGCCCCAGCATTTT. This sequence encodes CSVEGGGNQPQHF.

V and J are TRBV3-1 and TRBJ1-5, with 10 bases fitting TRBD1. V was clipped by 5 bases and J by 6 bases; unmatched bases: 16. This CDR3 has 18 residues. Germline V gene lookup returns CDR1 LGHDT and CDR2 YNNKEL (reference sequence). CDR3 DNA: TGTGCCAGCAGCAAGCAGTATCCCGGGACAGGGGTAGTTCAGCCCCAGCATTTT. Protein sequence: CASSKQYPGTGVVQPQHF.

This chain joins TRBV5-6 and TRBJ2-1; a weak D match, TRBD2 (6 bases). The length of the CDR3 is 12 residues. CDR1 and CDR2 (germline): SGHDT, YYEEEE. V gave up 6 bases and J gave up 7 bases, with 11 bases separating them. The CDR3 DNA reads TGTGCCAGCAACTGGGACTTGAATGAGCAGTTCTTC. Translation gives CASNWDLNEQFF.

This clonotype was detected only a few times. The genes are TRBV28 and TRBJ2-1; D is unclear. Trimming took off 11 bases at V and 5 bases at J, with 13 bases between the two ends. Per the germline V gene, CDR1 is MDHEN and CDR2 is SYDVKM. The CDR3 contains 12 residues. CDR3 protein: CALRSSHNEQFF. The CDR3 DNA is TGTGCCCTGCGGTCCTCGCACAATGAGCAGTTCTTC.

The chain links TRBV12-3 or TRBV12-4 to TRBJ1-1; TRBD1 aligns across 10 bases. The J segment lost 4 bases and the V segment lost 6 bases, leaving 2 bases of the junction unmatched. This CDR3 is 13 amino acids long. The CDR3 region has the DNA TGTGCCAGCAGATGGGACAGGGGCACTGAAGCTTTCTTT. It codes for CASRWDRGTEAFF.

The V gene is TRBV10-3, the J gene TRBJ2-3; 7 bases match TRBD2. The CDR3 contains 13 residues. Losses at the gene ends were 5 bases for V and 4 bases for J; bases not matched to a gene: 3. Germline V gives CDR1 ENHRY, CDR2 SYGVKD. In DNA form, the CDR3 reads TGTGCCATCAGTAGCAGCGGGGCAGATACGCAGTATTTT. It specifies CAISSSGADTQYF.

The chain carries TRBV29-1 and TRBJ2-7, with 8 positions matching TRBD2. Germline CDR1 reads SQVTM; CDR2 reads ANQGSEA. The CDR3 covers 14 residues. J gave up 4 bases and V 3 bases, and 8 bases lay outside the gene matches. CDR3 protein: CSVDAGGAGYEQYF. In DNA form, the CDR3 reads TGCAGCGTTGACGCCGGGGGGGCTGGTTACGAGCAGTACTTC.

This clonotype was counted only a few times. The chain combines TRBV20-1 with TRBJ1-1, with D tentatively TRBD1 (5 bases). The CDR3 consists of 15 residues. Per the germline V gene, CDR1 is DFQATT and CDR2 is SNEGSKA (reference sequence). Written as DNA, the CDR3 is TGCAGGGGACTTGGGACGGGTCCCATGAACACTGAAGCTTTCTTT. Its translation: CRGLGTGPMNTEAFF.

This clonotype came up a few times. The V and J genes are TRBV25-1 and TRBJ2-3; D remains unclear. The CDR3 spans 15 residues. Germline values: CDR1 MGHDK, CDR2 SYGVNS. With 1 base removed from V and 1 base from J, the gap between germline ends came to 9 bases. The CDR3 nucleotides read TGTGCCAGCAGTGAATGGGCAGATCGCACAGATACGCAGTATTTT. Encoded protein: CASSEWADRTDTQYF. The variable domain in full, completed from reference TRBV25-1 and TRBJ2-3, reads EADIYQTPRYLVIGTGKKITLECSQTMGHDKMYWYQQDPGMELHLIHYSYGVNSTEKGDLSSESTVSRIRTEHFPLTLESARPSHTSQYLCASSEWADRTDTQYFGPGTRLTVL.

This clonotype was seen a handful of times. The chain recombines TRBV6-1 with TRBJ2-5, with D possibly TRBD2 on 5 matching bases. The CDR3 has 16 residues. V lost 6 bases and J 4 bases, leaving 21 bases between the germline ends. CDR1 MNHNS and CDR2 SASEGT come from the germline V gene. The chain's CDR3 is CASSPQPELGGETQYF. CDR3 coding DNA: TGTGCCAGCAGCCCACAGCCCGAACTAGGCGGAGAGACCCAGTACTTC.

The chain combines TRBV10-2 with TRBJ2-1; D is unresolved. Germline CDR1 WSHSY, CDR2 SAAADI. The CDR3 loop spans 14 amino acids. The germline V and J ends were trimmed by 3 bases and 0 bases, with 6 bases remaining between them. CDR3: CASSDLSSYNEQFF. The CDR3 bases are TGCGCCAGCAGTGACTTGAGCTCCTACAATGAGCAGTTCTTC.

This clonotype was recorded at least ten times. The chain is built from TRBV6-5 and TRBJ2-3; the D is unclear. The CDR3 extends over 15 amino acids. V was cut by 2 bases and J by 4 bases, with 13 bases left in between. The germline CDR1 and CDR2 sequences are MNHEY and SVGAGI. The CDR3 sequence: CASSYLRSVADTQYF. CDR3 DNA: TGTGCCAGCAGTTACCTCAGATCGGTTGCAGATACGCAGTATTTT.